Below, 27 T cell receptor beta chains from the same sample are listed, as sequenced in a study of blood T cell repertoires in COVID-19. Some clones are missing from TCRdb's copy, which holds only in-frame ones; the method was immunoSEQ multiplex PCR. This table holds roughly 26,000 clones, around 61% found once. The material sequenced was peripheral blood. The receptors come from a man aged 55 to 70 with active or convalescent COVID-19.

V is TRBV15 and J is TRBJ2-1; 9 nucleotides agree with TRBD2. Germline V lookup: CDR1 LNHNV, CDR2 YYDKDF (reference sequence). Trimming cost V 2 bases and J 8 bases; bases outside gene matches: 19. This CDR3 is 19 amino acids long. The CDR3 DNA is TGTGCCACCAGCAGATCAGGGTGGCCTGGGCGGGAGGGATATGATGAGCAGTTCTTC. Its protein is CATSRSGWPGREGYDEQFF.

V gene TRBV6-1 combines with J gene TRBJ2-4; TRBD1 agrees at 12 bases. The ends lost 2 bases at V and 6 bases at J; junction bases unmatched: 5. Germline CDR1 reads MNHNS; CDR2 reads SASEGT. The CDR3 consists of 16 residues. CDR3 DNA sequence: TGTGCCAGCAGTGAACTCGGGACAGGGGGCCTAAACATTCAGTACTTC. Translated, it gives CASSELGTGGLNIQYF.

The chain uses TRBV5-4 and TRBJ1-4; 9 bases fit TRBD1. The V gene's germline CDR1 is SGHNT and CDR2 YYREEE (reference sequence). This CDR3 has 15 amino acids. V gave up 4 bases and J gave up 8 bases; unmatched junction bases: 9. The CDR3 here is CASSLTGGNGEKLFF. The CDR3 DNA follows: TGTGCCAGCAGCCTCACAGGGGGCAACGGAGAAAAACTGTTTTTT.

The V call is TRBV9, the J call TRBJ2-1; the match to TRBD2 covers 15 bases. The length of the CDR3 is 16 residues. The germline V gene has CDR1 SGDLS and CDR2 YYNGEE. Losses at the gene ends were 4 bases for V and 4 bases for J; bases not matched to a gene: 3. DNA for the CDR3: TGTGCCAGCAGCATTGGGACTAGCGGGGGGTACAATGAGCAGTTCTTC. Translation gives CASSIGTSGGYNEQFF.

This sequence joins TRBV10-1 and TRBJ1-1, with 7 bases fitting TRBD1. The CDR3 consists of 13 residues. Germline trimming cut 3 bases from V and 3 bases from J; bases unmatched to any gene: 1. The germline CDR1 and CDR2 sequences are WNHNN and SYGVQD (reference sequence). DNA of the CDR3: TGCGCCAGCAGTGATAGGGGGCACACTGAAGCTTTCTTT. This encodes CASSDRGHTEAFF.

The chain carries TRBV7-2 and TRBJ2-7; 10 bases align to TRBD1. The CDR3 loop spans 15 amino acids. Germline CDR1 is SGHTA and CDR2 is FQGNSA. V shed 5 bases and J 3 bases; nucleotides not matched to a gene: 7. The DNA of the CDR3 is TGTGCCAGCAGCGAAGGGGGACAGGGGTTCTACGAGCAGTACTTC. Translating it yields CASSEGGQGFYEQYF.

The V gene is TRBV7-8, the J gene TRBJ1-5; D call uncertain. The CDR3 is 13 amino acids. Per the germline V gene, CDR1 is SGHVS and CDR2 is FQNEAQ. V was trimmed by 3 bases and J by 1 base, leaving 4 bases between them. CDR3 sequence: CASSFQSNQPQHF. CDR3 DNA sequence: TGTGCCAGCAGCTTTCAGAGCAATCAGCCCCAGCATTTT.

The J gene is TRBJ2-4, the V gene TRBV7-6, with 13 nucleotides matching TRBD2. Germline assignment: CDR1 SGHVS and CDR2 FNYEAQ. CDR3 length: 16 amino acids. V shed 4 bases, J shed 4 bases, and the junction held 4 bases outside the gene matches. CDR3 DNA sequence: TGTGCCAGCAGCTCGGGACTAGCGGGAACTAAAAACATTCAGTACTTC. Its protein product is CASSSGLAGTKNIQYF.

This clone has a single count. The CDR3 protein is CASKLRDRNQPQHF. The CDR3 DNA is TGTGCCAGCAAGTTACGGGACAGGAATCAGCCCCAGCATTTT. V usage is TRBV6-5 and J usage is TRBJ1-5; the match to TRBD1 covers 8 bases. The V and J ends lost 7 bases and 4 bases, in that order; junction bases with no gene match: 6. The CDR3 has 14 amino acids. CDR1 and CDR2 from the germline V gene are MNHEY and SVGAGI.

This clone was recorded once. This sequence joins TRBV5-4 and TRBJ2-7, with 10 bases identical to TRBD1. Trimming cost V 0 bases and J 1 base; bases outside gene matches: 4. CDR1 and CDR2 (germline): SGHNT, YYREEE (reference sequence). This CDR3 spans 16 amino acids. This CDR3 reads CASSLGGTGASYEQYF. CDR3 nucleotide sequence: TGTGCCAGCAGCTTGGGAGGGACAGGGGCTTCCTACGAGCAGTACTTC.

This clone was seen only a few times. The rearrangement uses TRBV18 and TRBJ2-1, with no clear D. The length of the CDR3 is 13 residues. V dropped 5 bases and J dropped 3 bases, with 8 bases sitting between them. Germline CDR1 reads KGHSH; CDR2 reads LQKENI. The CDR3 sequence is CASSATNYNEQFF. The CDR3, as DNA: TGTGCCAGCTCAGCGACAAACTACAATGAGCAGTTCTTC.

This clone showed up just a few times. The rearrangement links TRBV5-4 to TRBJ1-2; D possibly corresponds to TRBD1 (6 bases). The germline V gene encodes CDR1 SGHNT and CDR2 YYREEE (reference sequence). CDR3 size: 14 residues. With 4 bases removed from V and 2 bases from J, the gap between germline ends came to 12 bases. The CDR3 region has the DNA TGTGCCAGCAGCCCGAACCAGGGGAACTATGGCTACACCTTC. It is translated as CASSPNQGNYGYTF.

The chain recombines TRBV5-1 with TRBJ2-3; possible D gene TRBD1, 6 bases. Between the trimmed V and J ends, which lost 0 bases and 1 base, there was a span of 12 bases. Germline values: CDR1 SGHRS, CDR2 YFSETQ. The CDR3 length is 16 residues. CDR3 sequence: CASSLESGQRTDTQYF. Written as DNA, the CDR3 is TGCGCCAGCAGCTTGGAATCGGGACAACGCACAGATACGCAGTATTTT.

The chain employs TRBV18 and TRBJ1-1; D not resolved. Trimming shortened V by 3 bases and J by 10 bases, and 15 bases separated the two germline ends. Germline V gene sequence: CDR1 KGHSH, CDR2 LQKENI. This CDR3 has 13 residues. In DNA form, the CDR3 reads TGTGCCAGCTCACCGTCGGAGGGTTTTGGAGCTTTCTTT. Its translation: CASSPSEGFGAFF.

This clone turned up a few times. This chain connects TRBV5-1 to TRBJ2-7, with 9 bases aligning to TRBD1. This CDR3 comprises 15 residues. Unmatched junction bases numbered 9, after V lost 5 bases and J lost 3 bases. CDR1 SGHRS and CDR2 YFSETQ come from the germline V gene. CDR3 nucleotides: TGCGCCAGCAGTCGCGGGACAGGGACAGACTACGAGCAGTACTTC. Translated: CASSRGTGTDYEQYF.

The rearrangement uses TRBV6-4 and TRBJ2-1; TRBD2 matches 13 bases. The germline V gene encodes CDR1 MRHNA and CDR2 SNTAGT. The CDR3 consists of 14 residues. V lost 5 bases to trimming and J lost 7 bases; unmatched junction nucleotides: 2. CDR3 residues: CASSLGLAGNEQFF. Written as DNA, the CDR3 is TGTGCCAGCAGTTTGGGACTAGCGGGAAATGAGCAGTTCTTC.

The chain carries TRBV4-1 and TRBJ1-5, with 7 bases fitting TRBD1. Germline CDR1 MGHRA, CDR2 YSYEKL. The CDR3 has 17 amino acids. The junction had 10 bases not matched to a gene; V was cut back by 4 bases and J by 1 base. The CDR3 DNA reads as TGCGCCAGCAGCCGCCTAAGTGGGGGACAGAGCAATCAGCCCCAGCATTTT. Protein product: CASSRLSGGQSNQPQHF.

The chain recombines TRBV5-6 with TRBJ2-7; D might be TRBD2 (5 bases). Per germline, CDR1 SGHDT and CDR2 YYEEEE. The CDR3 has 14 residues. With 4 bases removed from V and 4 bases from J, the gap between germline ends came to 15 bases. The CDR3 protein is CASSPSPTGYEQYF. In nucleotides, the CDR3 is TGTGCCAGCAGCCCCTCCCCGACGGGGTACGAGCAGTACTTC.

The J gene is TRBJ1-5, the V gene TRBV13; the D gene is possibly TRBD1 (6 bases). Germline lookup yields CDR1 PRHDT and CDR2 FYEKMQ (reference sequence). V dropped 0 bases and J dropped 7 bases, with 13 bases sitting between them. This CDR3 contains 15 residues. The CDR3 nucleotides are TGTGCCAGCAGCTTAGGCAGGGGAGGGAGCCAGCCCCAGCATTTT. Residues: CASSLGRGGSQPQHF.

CDR3 amino acids: CASSLTAGSNQPQHF. CDR3 DNA sequence: TGTGCCAGCAGCCTTACGGCGGGGAGCAATCAGCCCCAGCATTTT. The rearrangement uses TRBV7-8 and TRBJ1-5; D is undetermined. Germline V gene sequence: CDR1 SGHVS, CDR2 FQNEAQ. The CDR3 sequence is 15 residues long. V lost 5 bases and J 1 base, leaving 12 bases between the germline ends.

CDR3 amino acids: CASSSDRMNSYNEQFF. In nucleotides, the CDR3 is TGTGCCAGCAGCTCAGACAGGATGAACTCCTACAATGAGCAGTTCTTC. V gene TRBV7-2 combines with J gene TRBJ2-1, with D possibly matching TRBD1 (6 bases). The CDR3 extends over 16 amino acids. The V and J ends lost 4 bases and 0 bases respectively, with 13 bases between them. The V gene's germline CDR1 is SGHTA and CDR2 FQGNSA.

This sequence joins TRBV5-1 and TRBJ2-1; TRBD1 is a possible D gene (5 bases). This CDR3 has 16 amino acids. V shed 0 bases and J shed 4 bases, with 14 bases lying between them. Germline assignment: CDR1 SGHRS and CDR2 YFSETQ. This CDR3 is CASSLVDRSRYNEQFF. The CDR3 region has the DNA TGCGCCAGCAGCTTGGTCGACAGATCCCGGTACAATGAGCAGTTCTTC.

The CDR3 spells CASSASTGIGQETQYF. The CDR3 region has the DNA TGCGCCAGCAGCGCCTCGACAGGGATAGGGCAAGAGACCCAGTACTTC. The V gene is TRBV5-1, the J gene TRBJ2-5, with TRBD1 matching over 7 bases. Germline CDR1 reads SGHRS; CDR2 reads YFSETQ. The CDR3 has 16 residues. With V trimmed by 4 bases and J by 2 bases, 11 bases remained unmatched.

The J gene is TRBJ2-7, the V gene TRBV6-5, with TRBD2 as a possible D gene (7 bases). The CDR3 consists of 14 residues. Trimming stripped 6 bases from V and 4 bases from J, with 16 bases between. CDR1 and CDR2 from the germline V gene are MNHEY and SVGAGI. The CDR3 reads CASRRGGRSYEQYF. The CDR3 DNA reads TGTGCCAGCAGGAGGGGGGGGCGGAGTTACGAGCAGTACTTC.

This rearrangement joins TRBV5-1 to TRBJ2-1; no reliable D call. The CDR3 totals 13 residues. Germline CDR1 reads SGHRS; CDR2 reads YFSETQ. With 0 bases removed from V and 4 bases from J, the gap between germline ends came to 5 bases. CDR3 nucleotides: TGCGCCAGCAGCTTGGGGCTGTACAATGAGCAGTTCTTC. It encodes CASSLGLYNEQFF.

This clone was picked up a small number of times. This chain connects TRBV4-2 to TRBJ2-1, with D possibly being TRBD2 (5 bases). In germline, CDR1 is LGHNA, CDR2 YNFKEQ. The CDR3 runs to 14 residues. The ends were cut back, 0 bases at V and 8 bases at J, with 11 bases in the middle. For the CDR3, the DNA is TGTGCCAGCAGCCAAGATCTGACTATTTATGAGCAGTTCTTC. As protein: CASSQDLTIYEQFF.

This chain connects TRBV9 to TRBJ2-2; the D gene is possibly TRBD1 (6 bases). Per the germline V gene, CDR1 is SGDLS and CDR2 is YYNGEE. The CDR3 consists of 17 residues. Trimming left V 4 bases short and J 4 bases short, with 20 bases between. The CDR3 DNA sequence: TGTGCCAGCAGCAGGCGAGCTGTCCGAGGGGGCACCGGGGAGCTGTTTTTT. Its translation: CASSRRAVRGGTGELFF.